The source of this T cell receptor (beta chain) is a study of shared clonotypes between healthy human individuals. Template for every sorted-subset replicate PCR totaled approximately 200 ng DNA, roughly 30,000 T cell genomes. Method: immunoSEQ multiplex PCR; TCRdb's copy keeps in-frame clones and lacks some. The sample contains roughly 2,000,000 clones, 85% to 95% of which appear only once. Terminally differentiated effector memory CD45RA+ cells were left out of the naive CD8 fraction, which was CD45RO-negative and positively selected for CCR7. The donors were adults (healthy and HIV-negative) with no recent acute infections or vaccinations. The sample was naive CD8+ T cells from PBMCs. The clonotype was recovered from a man aged 18 to 29 in good health. Some clones in this sample may be carry-over from other donors' samples.

The CDR3 loop reads CASSLVFRGRSYNEQFF. For the CDR3, the DNA is TGTGCCAGCAGCTTAGTCTTTAGGGGGCGATCCTACAATGAGCAGTTCTTC. The chain has TRBV11-2 and TRBJ2-1, with TRBD1 matching 7 bases. Germline values: CDR1 SGHAT, CDR2 FQNNGV. Trimming removed 1 base from V and 1 base from J; junction bases left unmatched: 7. The CDR3 spans 17 residues.